Listed below are T cell receptor beta chains from one sample, sequenced in a study of prognosis after radiotherapy for stage I lung cancer. TCRdb processed the multiplex PCR reads anew with MiXCR; each CDR3 protein has one entry. The sample records roughly 13,000 distinct CDR3 sequences, roughly 29% being singletons. The starting material was PBMCs, obtained before or after stereotactic body radiation therapy (not recorded which). The receptors stem from a donor at least 50 years old with non-small cell lung cancer. CDR3s include the opening cysteine and the closing phenylalanine or tryptophan. The D gene is left open where the match is weak. The size of a clone is reported for some rows only, either as once, few or many, or as a class for expanded clones.

J	size	V	D	DNA	CDR3
TRBJ1-5	once	TRBV20-1	NA	TGCAGTGCGATGACGCCGGACAATCAGCCCCAGCACTTT	CSAMTPDNQPQHF
TRBJ2-5	NA	TRBV19	NA	TGTGCCAGTAAGAGCTTTGTCCAGACCCAGTACTTC	CASKSFVQTQYF
TRBJ2-1	NA	TRBV7-6	NA	TGTGCCAGCAGCCCATCATTGGCGAGTGAGCAGTTCTTC	CASSPSLASEQFF
TRBJ2-7	NA	TRBV5-1	TRBD2	TGCGCCAGCTCCCGGCCCGGTAGCGGGAGCCCCGGGGTCGAGCAGTACTTC	CASSRPGSGSPGVEQYF
TRBJ1-5	NA	TRBV6-2/TRBV6-3	NA	TGTGCCAGCACCAGGGTGCCGGATAGCAATCAGCCCCAGCATTTT	CASTRVPDSNQPQHF
TRBJ2-7	many	TRBV7-2	NA	TGTGCCAGCAGCTTAAGCAGAGGCGAGCAGTACTTC	CASSLSRGEQYF
TRBJ1-6	medium-sized	TRBV27	TRBD1	TGTGCCAGCAGTTACTGGACAGGGGGGAACTCACCCCTCCACTTT	CASSYWTGGNSPLHF
TRBJ1-6	many	TRBV18	TRBD1	TGTGCCAGCTCAAGACAGGGGGCCGGCTATAATTCACCCCTCCACTTT	CASSRQGAGYNSPLHF
TRBJ2-1	medium-sized	TRBV12-3/TRBV12-4	TRBD2	TGTGCCAGCAGTTTCGGGACTAGCGACTACAATGAGCAGTTCTTC	CASSFGTSDYNEQFF
TRBJ2-1	NA	TRBV19	NA	TGTGCCAGTAGTCCCTGGATTACAGGCCCAGCGCTCTACAATGAGCAGTTCTTC	CASSPWITGPALYNEQFF
TRBJ2-2	many	TRBV15	TRBD2	TGTGCCACCAGCGCTAATTCAGGGAGGGGCAACACCGGGGAGCTGTTTTTT	CATSANSGRGNTGELFF
TRBJ2-5	many	TRBV19	NA	TGTGCCAGTAGTATAAAGCGTAGGGAAGGCTTCGAGACCCAGTACTTC	CASSIKRREGFETQYF
TRBJ2-7	NA	TRBV15	NA	TGTGCCACCAGCAGAGAAGTGGGGGTCGAGCAGTACTTC	CATSREVGVEQYF
TRBJ2-3	many	TRBV12-3/TRBV12-4	TRBD1	TGTGCCAGCAGTTTCGGGACAGGGGGGGGAGATACGCAGTATTTT	CASSFGTGGGDTQYF
TRBJ2-7	NA	TRBV20-1	TRBD2	TGCAGTGCCTATACGCCGGGACTAGCGGCGGGGGAGCAGTACTTC	CSAYTPGLAAGEQYF
TRBJ2-7	many	TRBV11-2	NA	TGTGCCAGCAGCAAAGTTGGGGAGTGGACAGAGTTGACCTACGAGCAGTACTTC	CASSKVGEWTELTYEQYF
TRBJ2-2	medium-sized	TRBV20-1	TRBD2	TGCAGTGCTAGAGTTAGCGGGCGGGAGAACACCGGGGAGCTGTTTTTT	CSARVSGRENTGELFF
TRBJ2-1	medium-sized	TRBV19	NA	TGTGCCAGTAGCGGTAATGAGCAGTTCTTC	CASSGNEQFF
TRBJ2-1	many	TRBV5-5	TRBD2	TGTGCCAGCAGCTTGGTACTAGCGGGAGGTGAGCAGTTCTTC	CASSLVLAGGEQFF
TRBJ2-5	many	TRBV30	NA	TGTGCCTGGAGTTCCCAGGGTCTGGCGACCCAGTACTTC	CAWSSQGLATQYF
TRBJ2-1	NA	TRBV6-2/TRBV6-3	TRBD2	TGTGCCAGCAGTTTACTACTAGCGGGACCCAATGAGCAGTTCTTC	CASSLLLAGPNEQFF
TRBJ2-7	many	TRBV29-1	TRBD1	TGCAGCGTTGAAGGGTCTGGACAGGGCTCCTACGAGCAGTACTTC	CSVEGSGQGSYEQYF
TRBJ2-1	NA	TRBV6-9	TRBD2	TGTGCCAGCAGATATACAGCAGTTATCCCAGCGGGAGGACTAGCGGAGTGGGTCAATGAGCAGTTCTTC	CASRYTAVIPAGGLAEWVNEQFF
TRBJ2-3	many	TRBV7-7	NA	TGTGCTAGCAGCTTTTCCCACACAGATACGCAGTATTTT	CASSFSHTDTQYF
TRBJ1-1	many	TRBV5-1	NA	TGCGCCAGCAGCCCACAAGGCTTGAACACTGAAGCTTTCTTT	CASSPQGLNTEAFF
TRBJ2-2	many	TRBV19	NA	TGTGCCAGTAGGACAGACTTACGGAACACCGGGGAGCTGTTTTTT	CASRTDLRNTGELFF
TRBJ1-2	medium-sized	TRBV19	NA	TGTGCCAGTAGTATGATCCGTAACTATGGCTACACCTTC	CASSMIRNYGYTF
TRBJ2-1	medium-sized	TRBV6-5	TRBD2	TGTGCCAGCAGTTACGGGGGACTAATTTCCGGGTCCTACAATGAGCAGTTCTTC	CASSYGGLISGSYNEQFF
TRBJ1-1	many	TRBV28	NA	TGTGCCAGCAGTTTGGTCCGGGGGCATTTGAACACTGAAGCTTTCTTT	CASSLVRGHLNTEAFF
TRBJ1-3	NA	TRBV6-5	NA	TGTGCCAGCAGTTACTCGGTGTGGAGGGGATCGGACTCTGGAAACACCATATATTTT	CASSYSVWRGSDSGNTIYF
TRBJ1-1	many	TRBV5-1	NA	TGCGCCAGCAGCTTGACAGGGACGAACACTGAAGCTTTCTTT	CASSLTGTNTEAFF
TRBJ1-5	NA	TRBV28	NA	TGTGCCAGCATTCCGACTGAATCCGCTCAGCCCCAGCATTTT	CASIPTESAQPQHF
TRBJ1-1	many	TRBV27	NA	TGTGCCAGCAGTTCCTCACGCGAGACTGAAGCTTTCTTT	CASSSSRETEAFF
TRBJ1-1	many	TRBV28	NA	TGTGCCAGCAGTTTGGGACGGCGGGACACTGAAGCTTTCTTT	CASSLGRRDTEAFF
TRBJ2-7	many	TRBV10-3	NA	TGTGCCATCAGTGAGGGCCTCCCGCCCCTCTACGAGCAGTACTTC	CAISEGLPPLYEQYF
TRBJ1-1	many	TRBV20-1	NA	TGCAGTGCTAGAGTGTTACGACAGACTCCGGCTGAAGCTTTCTTT	CSARVLRQTPAEAFF
TRBJ2-1	many	TRBV29-1	NA	TGCAGCGTTGAAGATTTGGGAATTCGGGATGAGCAGTTCTTC	CSVEDLGIRDEQFF
TRBJ2-3	medium-sized	TRBV7-3	TRBD1	TGTGCCAGCAGCCCACGGACAGGGGGCATCGATACGCAGTATTTT	CASSPRTGGIDTQYF
TRBJ2-1	medium-sized	TRBV7-2	TRBD2	TGTGCCAGCAGCCCCGAAGGGACTAGCCCCTACAATGAGCAGTTCTTC	CASSPEGTSPYNEQFF
TRBJ2-1	many	TRBV7-6	TRBD2	TGTGCCAGCAGCCCCCCGGGTAGCGGGAGGGTTCAGTTCTTC	CASSPPGSGRVQFF
TRBJ2-4	many	TRBV6-1	TRBD2	TGTGCCAGCAGCTCGAGGCAGACTAGCGGATTCAAAAACATTCAGTACTTC	CASSSRQTSGFKNIQYF
TRBJ2-5	many	TRBV5-1	TRBD2	TGCGCCAGCAGCCCGGGAGGGGGGGACACCGGAAAGACCCAGTACTTC	CASSPGGGDTGKTQYF
TRBJ2-1	medium-sized	TRBV6-9	NA	TGTGCCAGCAGAAGGAAGGGACTTCCCCTCTACAATGAGCAGTTCTTC	CASRRKGLPLYNEQFF
TRBJ1-2	many	TRBV28	NA	TGTGCCAGCAGTGAGACGGGCTATGGCTACACCTTC	CASSETGYGYTF